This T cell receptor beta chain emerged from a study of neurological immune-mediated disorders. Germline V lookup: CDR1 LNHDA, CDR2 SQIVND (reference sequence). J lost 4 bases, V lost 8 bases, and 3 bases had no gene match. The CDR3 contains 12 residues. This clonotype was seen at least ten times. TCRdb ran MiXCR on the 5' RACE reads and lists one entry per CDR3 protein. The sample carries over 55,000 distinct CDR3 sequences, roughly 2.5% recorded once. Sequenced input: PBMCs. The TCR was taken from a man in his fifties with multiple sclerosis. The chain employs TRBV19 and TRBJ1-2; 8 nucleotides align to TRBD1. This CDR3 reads CASGQGGYGYTF. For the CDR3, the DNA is TGTGCCAGTGGACAGGGAGGCTATGGCTACACCTTC.